These 18 T cell receptor beta chains share one sample of origin, sequenced in a study of tumor-infiltrating lymphocytes in primary liver carcinoma. Blood RNA came from unsorted whole blood; germline DNA was also extracted. Priming with a constant-region primer yielded TCR beta cDNA from about 540 ng total RNA. For TCR beta, libraries were produced by three nested multiplex PCR rounds using slightly modified ARM-PCR. The first two PCR rounds used TRBV1-TRBV30 primers with a Cbeta primer, 9 to 10 cycles each. TCRdb ran MiXCR on the multiplex PCR reads and lists one entry per CDR3 protein. The table lists fewer than 250,000 distinct CDR3 sequences, around 60% of them singletons. The sequenced sample consisted of peripheral blood. These TCRs come from a woman aged 55-69 years with primary liver carcinoma and hepatitis B virus infection.

Details on this clonotype: Germline is not matched at one junction end, which may reflect a read error. The V call is TRBV11-2, the J call TRBJ2-5; TRBD1 aligns across 10 bases. This CDR3 is built from 14 residues. Germline V gene data show CDR1 as SGHAT and CDR2 as FQNNGV. This CDR3 is CAGSQTGGGETQYF. CDR3 nucleotides: TGTGCCGGCAGCCAGACAGGGGGCGGGGAGACCCAGTACTTC.

Comment on this clonotype: A much larger clone differs by one base, so this may be a read error. This chain links TRBV14 with TRBJ2-3, with D tentatively TRBD2 (6 bases). The V end lost 1 base, the J end lost 0 bases, and 11 bases lay between the germline ends. Germline lookup yields CDR1 SGHDN and CDR2 FVKESK. The length of the CDR3 is 16 residues. CDR3 in DNA: TGTGCCAGCAGCCAAGTTGCGGGACGGAGCACAGATACGCAGTATTTT. This encodes CASSQVAGRSTDTQYF.

In its sample, this clonotype was seen many times. The gene calls are TRBV6-1 and TRBJ2-3; D call uncertain. V was clipped by 5 bases and J by 4 bases, with 13 bases between them. The CDR3 totals 14 residues. Germline V gene lookup returns CDR1 MNHNS and CDR2 SASEGT. The CDR3 region has the DNA TGTGCCAGCAGTAGACTCCATACCTCAGATACGCAGTATTTT. This translates into CASSRLHTSDTQYF.

As concerns this clonotype: In this CDR3 the conserved last residue, phenylalanine or tryptophan, is missing, so a read error is likely. This chain uses TRBV12-5 with TRBJ2-1; possible D gene TRBD2, 5 bases. The CDR3 covers 15 residues. Germline assignment: CDR1 LGHNT and CDR2 FRNRAP. Trimming took 3 bases from V and 3 from J, leaving 12 bases between them. Here the CDR3 DNA reads TGTGCTAGTGGTTTATCAGCGGACTTCTACAATGAGCAGTTCTTA. Translation: CASGLSADFYNEQFL.

Comment on this clonotype: This could be a read error, since a much larger clone is one nucleotide away. The rearrangement links TRBV6-6 to TRBJ1-1; D possibly corresponds to TRBD1 (6 bases). This CDR3 comprises 13 residues. CDR1 is MNHNY, CDR2 SVGAGI, per germline (reference sequence). The CDR3 region is CVSTWGQGTEAFF. The DNA of the CDR3 is TGTGTCAGCACTTGGGGGCAGGGGACTGAAGCTTTCTTT.

About this clonotype itself: A much larger clonotype is one base distant, so this may be a read error. This chain links TRBV14 with TRBJ2-1; D unresolved. The J call could be wrong; TRBJ2-7 is a better fit for the DNA end. In germline, CDR1 is SGHDN, CDR2 FVKESK. This CDR3 has 13 residues. The CDR3 loop reads CASSLNVGNEQYF. CDR3 nucleotides: TGTGCCAGCAGCCTCAACGTGGGCAATGAGCAGTACTTC.

V usage is TRBV28 and J usage is TRBJ1-2; maybe TRBD1 (5 bases). Trimming removed 5 bases from V and 8 bases from J, with 18 bases in between. CDR1 and CDR2 from the germline V gene are MDHEN and SYDVKM. This CDR3 contains 14 residues. The CDR3 loop reads CASSRVPGKGGYTF. The DNA of the CDR3 is TGTGCCAGCAGTCGGGTCCCAGGGAAGGGAGGCTACACCTTC.

The rearrangement uses TRBV11-2 and TRBJ2-2; D perhaps matches TRBD1 (5 bases). Germline loops: CDR1 SGHAT, CDR2 FQNNGV. The ends were cut back, 2 bases at V and 4 bases at J, with 14 bases in the middle. The CDR3 runs 16 residues. As DNA, the CDR3 is TGTGCCAGCAGCTTACGCGTTGACAGTCCCACCGGGGAGCTGTTTTTT. The encoded protein is CASSLRVDSPTGELFF.

V usage is TRBV28 and J usage is TRBJ1-5; a weak D match, TRBD1 (5 bases). Trimming removed 5 bases from V and 7 bases from J, with 15 bases in between. Per germline, CDR1 MDHEN and CDR2 SYDVKM. The CDR3 has 14 residues. The CDR3 spells CASSILDKGQPQHF. The CDR3 DNA sequence: TGTGCCAGCAGTATTCTGGACAAAGGGCAGCCCCAGCATTTT.

In regard to this clonotype: One junction end disagrees with the germline gene, perhaps due to a read error. The chain is built from TRBV11-2 and TRBJ2-7; 12 bases map to TRBD2. This CDR3 is 15 amino acids long. The germline V gene encodes CDR1 SGHAT and CDR2 FQNNGV. The CDR3 DNA follows: TGTACCAGCAGCTATCTAGCGGGAGGGGACTACGAGCAGTACTTC. Protein product: CTSSYLAGGDYEQYF.

This clonotype was observed at least ten times. This sequence joins TRBV4-1 and TRBJ2-2; tentative D call: TRBD1 (5 bases). Germline CDR1 MGHRA, CDR2 YSYEKL. The V gene lost 4 bases and the J gene lost 4 bases, with 16 bases spanning the gap. The CDR3 sequence is 16 residues long. The CDR3 loop is CASSPGQLLLTGELFF. The CDR3 DNA sequence: TGCGCCAGCAGCCCAGGGCAGCTTCTACTCACCGGGGAGCTGTTTTTT.

This clonotype was recorded only once. A read error may account for a junction end that differs from germline. The chain is built from TRBV6-1 and TRBJ2-3, with D perhaps matching TRBD2 (5 bases). Germline lookup yields CDR1 MNHNS and CDR2 SASEGT. The CDR3 covers 15 residues. The CDR3 reads CASSDEGFRTDTQYF. The CDR3 coding sequence is TGTGCTAGCAGTGACGAGGGCTTTCGTACAGATACGCAGTATTTT.

This clonotype occurred once. The chain uses TRBV11-2 and TRBJ2-1; D is undetermined. The ends were cut back, 6 bases at V and 1 base at J, with 16 bases in the middle. The CDR3 length is 16 residues. Germline CDR1 is SGHAT and CDR2 is FQNNGV. The CDR3 DNA reads TGTGCCAGCAGTGCACTCCCAGGTAGATCCTACAATGAGCAGTTCTTC. Translation: CASSALPGRSYNEQFF. The full variable domain, in which reference TRBV11-2 and TRBJ2-1 provide the parts outside the CDR3, is EAGVAQSPRYKIIEKRQSVAFWCNPISGHATLYWYQQILGQGPKLLIQFQNNGVVDDSQLPKDRFSAERLKGVDSTLKIQPAKLEDSAVYLCASSALPGRSYNEQFFGPGTRLTVL.

This clonotype was seen repeatedly, ten times or more. This chain links TRBV14 with TRBJ2-5; 8 nucleotides agree with TRBD1. The CDR3 spans 15 residues. Germline lookup yields CDR1 SGHDN and CDR2 FVKESK. The trim removed 0 bases at V and 4 bases at J, leaving 4 bases unmatched. CDR3 protein: CASSQDSGGPETQYF. The CDR3, as DNA: TGTGCCAGCAGCCAAGATTCAGGGGGCCCAGAGACCCAGTACTTC. Together with reference TRBV14 and TRBJ2-5, the CDR3 gives the full variable domain: EAGVTQFPSHSVIEKGQTVTLRCDPISGHDNLYWYRRVMGKEIKFLLHFVKESKQDESGMPNNRFLAERTGGTYSTLKVQPAELEDSGVYFCASSQDSGGPETQYFGPGTRLLVL.

The chain has TRBV11-1 and TRBJ2-3; 10 bases are shared with TRBD2. CDR3 size: 15 residues. Germline V lookup: CDR1 SGHAT, CDR2 FQDESV (reference sequence). Unmatched junction bases numbered 13, after V lost 1 base and J lost 15 bases. The CDR3 loop is CASSLGLAGTDKHYF. CDR3 DNA: TGTGCCAGCAGCTTAGGACTAGCGGGCACAGATAAGCATTATTTT. The full variable domain, rest sourced from reference TRBV11-1 and TRBJ2-3, is EAEVAQSPRYKITEKSQAVAFWCDPISGHATLYWYRQILGQGPELLVQFQDESVVDDSQLPKDRFSAERLKGVDSTLKIQPAELGDSAMYLCASSLGLAGTDKHYFGPGTRLTVL.

The chain couples TRBV28 to TRBJ2-2; a possible D gene is TRBD2 (6 bases). The CDR3 contains 15 residues. Trimming took 3 bases from V and 6 from J, leaving 14 bases between them. The germline CDR1 and CDR2 sequences are MDHEN and SYDVKM. The CDR3 region has the DNA TGTGCCAGCAGTTTGGGCGGGGAAGGCGCCGGGGAGCTGTTTTTT. This sequence encodes CASSLGGEGAGELFF. Looking up the rest from reference TRBV28 and TRBJ2-2 gives the full variable domain: DVKVTQSSRYLVKRTGEKVFLECVQDMDHENMFWYRQDPGLGLRLIYFSYDVKMKEKGDIPEGYSVSREKKERFSLILESASTNQTSMYLCASSLGGEGAGELFFGEGSRLTVL.

This clonotype was seen repeatedly, ten times or more. The V gene is TRBV12-3 or TRBV12-4, the J gene TRBJ2-3; the D is unclear. Trimming cost V 4 bases and J 4 bases, with 6 bases left between them. The CDR3 consists of 12 residues. The DNA for the CDR3 is TGTGCCAGCAGTTCTGGCCCAGATACGCAGTATTTT. Translated: CASSSGPDTQYF.

The chain joins TRBV28 to TRBJ2-5; 13 bases fit TRBD2. The CDR3 is made up of 14 amino acids. Looked up from germline, CDR1 is MDHEN and CDR2 is SYDVKM. V lost 7 bases, J lost 5 bases, and 4 bases stayed unmatched. Here the CDR3 reads CASNRLAGGETQYF. CDR3 nucleotide sequence: TGTGCCAGCAATAGACTAGCGGGGGGCGAGACCCAGTACTTC.